A single sample is the source of the 14 T cell receptor beta chains below, sequenced in a study of cytotoxic CD8 clonotypes in ibrutinib-treated CLL. Clones were read by immunoSEQ multiplex PCR, and TCRdb kept only the in-frame ones, dropping some. Altogether about 310,000 clones are present, about 77% being singletons, with the ten largest covering 5% to 7%. Sample: PBMCs, taken before ibrutinib treatment. Receptors were obtained from a human donor with chronic lymphocytic leukemia.

The V call is TRBV30, the J call TRBJ1-3; D gene unclear. Germline CDR1 is GTSNPN and CDR2 is SVGIG (reference sequence). The CDR3 is made up of 13 amino acids. Trimming pared 2 bases from V and 2 bases from J, leaving 7 bases between. The CDR3 loop reads CAWSHGAGNTIYF. As DNA, the CDR3 is TGTGCCTGGAGTCACGGGGCTGGAAACACCATATATTTT.

This CDR3 reads CASSLDLGSGPTPNNEQFF. The CDR3 nucleotides read TGTGCCAGCAGCCTAGACCTGGGTAGCGGGCCTACGCCTAACAATGAGCAGTTCTTC. V usage is TRBV7-2 and J usage is TRBJ2-1; 7 bases fit TRBD2. J lost 5 bases, V lost 5 bases, and 21 bases had no gene match. CDR3 length: 19 residues. CDR1 and CDR2 from the germline V gene are SGHTA and FQGNSA.

This clone was detected only once. This chain uses TRBV4-3 with TRBJ2-3; weak D call: TRBD2 (5 bases). Germline V gene data show CDR1 as LGHNA and CDR2 as YSLEER. This CDR3 comprises 17 residues. V was trimmed by 0 bases and J by 0 bases, leaving 13 bases between them. The CDR3 DNA is TGCGCCAGCAGCCAAGAAGGGCGGGCCGATAGCACAGATACGCAGTATTTT. It yields the protein CASSQEGRADSTDTQYF.

The chain is built from TRBV4-3 and TRBJ2-7; D is ambiguous. V was shortened by 1 base and J by 4 bases, with 17 bases between the two germline ends. CDR3 length: 16 residues. Germline lookup yields CDR1 LGHNA and CDR2 YSLEER. For the CDR3, the DNA is TGCGCCAGCAGCCAAGGACCAGACACGAACCCTTACGAGCAGTACTTC. It codes for CASSQGPDTNPYEQYF.

This clone was recorded once. The chain links TRBV27 to TRBJ2-7; D is undetermined. V gave up 5 bases and J gave up 6 bases, with 14 bases separating them. The CDR3 has 13 amino acids. Germline V gives CDR1 MNHEY, CDR2 SMNVEV (reference sequence). The CDR3 here is CASSVGLLGEQYF. The CDR3 bases are TGTGCCAGCAGTGTAGGGTTGCTTGGCGAGCAGTACTTC.

The chain couples TRBV15 to TRBJ2-1; TRBD2 aligns across 7 bases. Trimming took 6 bases from V and 5 from J; bases not matched to a gene: 4. The CDR3 runs to 13 residues. Germline CDR1 is LNHNV and CDR2 is YYDKDF (reference sequence). For the CDR3, the DNA is TGTGCCACCAGGAGCGGGGTTAACAATGAGCAGTTCTTC. This encodes CATRSGVNNEQFF. The full variable domain, rest sourced from reference TRBV15 and TRBJ2-1, is DAMVIQNPRYQVTQFGKPVTLSCSQTLNHNVMYWYQQKSSQAPKLLFHYYDKDFNNEADTPDNFQSRRPNTSFCFLDIRSPGLGDTAMYLCATRSGVNNEQFFGPGTRLTVL.

This chain uses TRBV7-3 with TRBJ2-1, with 10 nucleotides matching TRBD2. In germline, CDR1 is SGHTA, CDR2 FQGTGA. The CDR3 loop spans 15 amino acids. The V segment lost 6 bases and the J segment 2 bases; nucleotides outside the gene matches: 4. CDR3 nucleotides: TGTGCCAGCAGTCGAGCGGGAGGGCCCTACAATGAGCAGTTCTTC. Its translation is CASSRAGGPYNEQFF.

The chain links TRBV9 to TRBJ2-5, with 11 bases lining up with TRBD2. Per germline, CDR1 SGDLS and CDR2 YYNGEE. Trimming cost V 4 bases and J 3 bases; bases outside gene matches: 11. This CDR3 has 17 residues. Here the CDR3 reads CASSSPGLAAGKETQYF. CDR3 nucleotide sequence: TGTGCCAGCAGCTCCCCGGGACTAGCGGCAGGGAAAGAGACCCAGTACTTC.

The rearrangement links TRBV5-1 to TRBJ2-4; 8 nucleotides align to TRBD2. After removal of 0 bases from V and 5 bases from J, the junction contained 7 bases not matched to a gene. CDR3 size: 16 residues. Germline V lookup: CDR1 SGHRS, CDR2 YFSETQ. This CDR3 reads CASSLAGREGQNIQYF. The DNA for the CDR3 is TGCGCCAGCAGCTTGGCCGGTCGGGAGGGGCAAAACATTCAGTACTTC.

J is TRBJ2-7 and V is TRBV27; D is perhaps TRBD2 (7 bases). The CDR3 has 14 amino acids. Germline V gives CDR1 MNHEY, CDR2 SMNVEV (reference sequence). V lost 3 bases to trimming and J lost 3 bases, with 12 bases between them. The CDR3 spells CASSFGGRLYEQYF. For the CDR3, the DNA is TGTGCCAGCAGTTTCGGGGGGCGGCTCTACGAGCAGTACTTC.

The gene calls are TRBV4-1 and TRBJ2-7, with TRBD1 matching over 8 bases. CDR3 length equals 14 residues. CDR1 is MGHRA, CDR2 YSYEKL, per germline. Germline trimming cut 4 bases from V and 4 bases from J; bases unmatched to any gene: 6. The DNA for the CDR3 is TGCGCCAGCAGCCGGGGGACAGGCAAATACGAGCAGTACTTC. This translates into CASSRGTGKYEQYF.

This sequence joins TRBV18 and TRBJ2-6, with D possibly called TRBD1 or TRBD2 (5 bases each). The germline V and J ends were trimmed by 6 bases and 0 bases, with 21 bases remaining between them. Per germline, CDR1 KGHSH and CDR2 LQKENI. This CDR3 contains 19 residues. The CDR3 DNA reads as TGTGCCAGCTCGGGACGACGAGGACAAGGCGGCTCTGGGGCCAACGTCCTGACTTTC. Translation gives CASSGRRGQGGSGANVLTF. The full variable domain, rest sourced from reference TRBV18 and TRBJ2-6, is NAGVMQNPRHLVRRRGQEARLRCSPMKGHSHVYWYRQLPEEGLKFMVYLQKENIIDESGMPKERFSAEFPKEGPSILRIQQVVRGDSAAYFCASSGRRGQGGSGANVLTFGAGSRLTVL.

This chain links TRBV2 with TRBJ2-3, with unresolved D. CDR1 is SNHLY and CDR2 is FYNNEI in the germline V gene. This CDR3 contains 13 residues. Trimming shortened V by 4 bases and J by 0 bases, and 5 bases separated the two germline ends. DNA of the CDR3: TGTGCCAGCAGTGGGGAAAGCACAGATACGCAGTATTTT. Protein product: CASSGESTDTQYF.

The rearrangement uses TRBV30 and TRBJ1-3, with D tentatively TRBD1 (6 bases). The CDR3 runs to 13 residues. V was shortened by 5 bases and J by 1 base, with 9 bases between the two germline ends. CDR1 and CDR2 from the germline V gene are GTSNPN and SVGIG (reference sequence). The CDR3 DNA reads TGTGCCTGGGGCCAGGGGTCTGGAAACACCATATATTTT. Translating it yields CAWGQGSGNTIYF.